This passage covers 20 T cell receptor beta chains from one sample sequenced in a study of tumor-infiltrating lymphocytes in primary liver carcinoma. From unsorted bulk tissue weighing roughly 17-32 mg, DNA and RNA were co-extracted. TCR beta cDNA was prepared out of about 510 ng total RNA by means of a constant-region primer. Three-round nested multiplex PCR performed with slightly modified ARM-PCR produced the TCR beta libraries. A C-beta reverse primer and TRBV1-TRBV30 forward primers served in each of the first two PCR rounds, at approximately 10 cycles apiece. MiXCR was run by TCRdb on the multiplex PCR reads, yielding one entry per CDR3 protein. The sample holds fewer than 250,000 distinct CDR3 sequences, around four fifths seen once. Sequencing was carried out using tumor tissue from primary liver carcinoma. These receptors were obtained from a middle-aged man with primary liver carcinoma and hepatitis B virus infection.

The chain links TRBV7-3 to TRBJ2-1; D gene unclear. The CDR3 is 15 amino acids. Deletions cut 3 bases from V and 10 bases from J, with 19 bases between. Germline V gene data show CDR1 as SGHTA and CDR2 as FQGTGA. The CDR3 spells CASSFRDSGPKEQFF. The CDR3 DNA reads as TGTGCCAGCAGCTTCCGTGACTCAGGCCCAAAAGAGCAGTTCTTC.

Comment on this clonotype: A read error may explain this, as a much larger clone is one base away. The chain has TRBV7-9 and TRBJ1-4; the D gene is possibly TRBD1 (6 bases). In germline, CDR1 is SEHNR, CDR2 FQNEAQ (reference sequence). The CDR3 spans 15 residues. CDR3 in DNA: TGTGTCAGCAGCTTAGGAAGGGGGACTAATGAAAAACTGTTTTTT. It translates to CVSSLGRGTNEKLFF.

A word on this clonotype: At one boundary the junction diverges from the germline segment, which might be a read error. V is TRBV10-3 and J is TRBJ2-1; possible D gene TRBD1, 5 bases. Per germline, CDR1 ENHRY and CDR2 SYGVKD. The CDR3 contains 15 residues. The CDR3 is CAIGESSGPYNEQFF. The CDR3 region has the DNA TGTGCCATCGGTGAGTCTTCAGGGCCCTACAATGAGCAGTTCTTC.

Note on this clonotype: A read error may produce the germline difference seen at one junction end. The CDR3, as DNA: TGCGTCAGCAGCCAGGGGACTAGCGGGACCACAGATACGCAGTACTTT. It yields the protein CVSSQGTSGTTDTQYF. The V gene is TRBV4-3, the J gene TRBJ2-3; 13 positions match TRBD2. The CDR3 runs 16 residues. CDR1 is LGHNA, CDR2 YSLEER, per germline.

Comment on this clonotype: A read error may produce the germline difference seen at one junction end. The genes are TRBV5-1 and TRBJ2-1, with a weak D call TRBD1 (5 bases). The V gene's germline CDR1 is SGHRS and CDR2 YFSETQ. This CDR3 has 13 amino acids. CDR3 amino acids: CASSLIGVNEQVF. The CDR3 DNA follows: TGCGCCAGCAGCTTAATAGGGGTCAATGAGCAGGTCTTC.

In the case of this clonotype: Germline and junction disagree at one end, which may indicate a read error. This sequence joins TRBV6-2 or TRBV6-3 and TRBJ2-7, with D unclear. Germline V gene lookup returns CDR1 MNHEY and CDR2 SVGEGT. CDR3 length equals 13 residues. The CDR3 nucleotides read TGTGCCATCAGTTACTTGGTACTCTACGAGCAGTACTTC. It specifies CAISYLVLYEQYF.

The J gene is TRBJ2-7, the V gene TRBV7-8; tentatively, D is TRBD2 (6 bases). The V gene's germline CDR1 is SGHVS and CDR2 FQNEAQ. The CDR3 extends over 15 amino acids. Trimming left V 5 bases short and J 7 bases short, with 21 bases between. CDR3 region: CASSVIAGIRREQYF. CDR3 in DNA: TGTGCCAGCAGCGTAATCGCGGGGATCCGTAGGGAGCAGTACTTC.

With regard to this clonotype: The missing conserved phenylalanine or tryptophan at the end of this CDR3 makes a read error likely. The V gene is TRBV29-1, the J gene TRBJ2-2, with D possibly matching TRBD2 (6 bases). The germline V gene encodes CDR1 SQVTM and CDR2 ANQGSEA. The CDR3 spans 15 residues. This CDR3 is CSVGTIAAITGKLFS. The CDR3 nucleotides are TGCAGCGTTGGGACTATCGCGGCGATCACCGGGAAGCTGTTTTCT.

For this clonotype: One end of the junction fails to match germline, which may point to a read error. V usage is TRBV12-3 or TRBV12-4 and J usage is TRBJ1-5; TRBD1 matches 9 bases. The CDR3 runs 17 residues. CDR3 sequence reads: CDSSRTNRGRDNQPQHF. Here the CDR3 DNA reads TGTGACAGCAGTCGAACCAACAGGGGGCGAGACAATCAGCCCCAGCATTTT.

Regarding this clonotype: An end of the junction differs from the germline gene, which may be a read error. The rearrangement links TRBV4-1 to TRBJ1-5; unclear D gene. CDR3 size: 18 residues. Germline V gives CDR1 MGHRA, CDR2 YSYEKL. CDR3 nucleotide sequence: TGCGCCAGCAGCCAAGAGGTGTCGAGATCATTACTCAATCGGCCCCAGCATTTT. Translated: CASSQEVSRSLLNRPQHF.

The chain uses TRBV5-6 and TRBJ1-5; the D gene could be TRBD1 or TRBD2 (6 bases each). The J call may be mistaken, given a closer DNA end match to TRBJ2-3. The germline gives CDR1 SGHDT, CDR2 YYEEEE. The CDR3 loop spans 15 amino acids. As DNA, the CDR3 is TGTGCCAGCAGCTCTACTTGGGGGGCCGACCAGCCCCAGTATTTT. Protein product: CASSSTWGADQPQYF.

A note on this clonotype: Sequence at one end of the junction differs from germline and may be a read error. The chain is built from TRBV6-2 or TRBV6-3 and TRBJ2-5; perhaps TRBD2 as D (6 bases). Germline CDR1 MNHEY, CDR2 SVGEGT. The CDR3 is 16 amino acids. CDR3 sequence reads: CASIQSTAAGEEAQYF. The CDR3 bases are TGTGCCAGCATTCAATCGACAGCAGCGGGCGAAGAGGCCCAGTACTTC.

With respect to this clonotype: One end of the junction is discordant with germline, which a read error may explain. The chain links TRBV12-3 or TRBV12-4 to TRBJ1-5; D is unresolved. There are 13 residues in the CDR3. CDR3 sequence: CAGSLIEDQPQHF. The CDR3 DNA is TGTGCCGGCAGTTTGATAGAAGATCAACCCCAGCATTTT.

This clonotype is a singleton in its sample. Given a much more abundant clone one base away, this may be a read error. The chain combines TRBV28 with TRBJ2-7, with 8 bases identical to TRBD1. CDR1 is MDHEN and CDR2 is SYDVKM in the germline V gene. The CDR3 loop spans 15 amino acids. In DNA, the CDR3 is TGTGCCGGCAGCCCCGGGACAGGAGTCTTCTACGAGCAGTACTTC. Translating gives CAGSPGTGVFYEQYF.

In the case of this clonotype: At one boundary the junction diverges from the germline segment, which might be a read error. The genes are TRBV11-2 and TRBJ2-5; D not resolved. CDR3 length: 16 residues. The germline gives CDR1 SGHAT, CDR2 FQNNGV. The CDR3 region has the DNA TGTGCCAGCAACTTAGTCCCGCGCCGCCTGCAGGAGACCCAGTACTTC. The encoded protein is CASNLVPRRLQETQYF.

On this clonotype: The junction does not match germline at one end; this may be a read error. The chain combines TRBV29-1 with TRBJ2-3; 7 positions match TRBD2. The V gene's germline CDR1 is SQVTM and CDR2 ANQGSEA. This CDR3 is 15 amino acids long. Here the CDR3 reads CRVSGTTGRGDRQYF. CDR3 sequence (DNA): TGCAGAGTTTCCGGGACTACCGGTCGGGGAGATAGGCAGTATTTT.

Worth noting for this clonotype: The junction departs from germline at one end; a sequencing error may be responsible. V gene TRBV29-1 combines with J gene TRBJ1-1; weak D call: TRBD1 (5 bases). Germline CDR1 and CDR2: SQVTM and ANQGSEA. The CDR3 runs to 15 residues. CDR3: CSVAPGWGMNSEAFF. Written as DNA, the CDR3 is TGCAGCGTTGCCCCAGGTTGGGGGATGAACAGTGAAGCTTTCTTC. Variable domain in full (rest from reference TRBV29-1 and TRBJ1-1): SAVISQKPSRDICQRGTSLTIQCQVDSQVTMMFWYRQQPGQSLTLIATANQGSEATYESGFVIDKFPISRPNLTFSTLTVSNMSPEDSSIYLCSVAPGWGMNSEAFFGQGTRLTVV.

The V gene is TRBV28, the J gene TRBJ2-3; 7 bases fit TRBD2. The CDR3 covers 17 residues. Germline V gene lookup returns CDR1 MDHEN and CDR2 SYDVKM. V was pared by 11 bases and J by 14 bases, with 31 bases of the junction left unmatched. The CDR3 DNA follows: TGTGCCTGCAACCTTTCCGTGACTAGCAGGAGGGCCGAGTCCTGGTATTTT. Its translation: CACNLSVTSRRAESWYF.

This clonotype has just one count. Germline and junction disagree at one end, which may indicate a read error. The rearrangement links TRBV4-3 to TRBJ1-2; weak D call: TRBD1 (5 bases). The germline V gene has CDR1 LGHNA and CDR2 YSLEER. The CDR3 consists of 15 residues. The CDR3 sequence: CASNQDRRGSHGYTF. The CDR3 DNA follows: TGCGCCAGCAACCAAGATAGGCGGGGGTCTCATGGCTACACCTTC.

This clonotype was counted between two and nine times. One end of the junction fails to match germline, which may point to a read error. The chain carries TRBV28 and TRBJ1-3, with D uncertain. CDR1 MDHEN and CDR2 SYDVKM come from the germline V gene. The CDR3 runs 17 residues. The CDR3 loop is CTSSLISGKTSGNTIYF. The CDR3 DNA reads TGTACCAGCAGTTTAATCTCTGGCAAGACATCTGGAAACACCATATATTTT. Full variable domain (missing parts from reference TRBV28 and TRBJ1-3): DVKVTQSSRYLVKRTGEKVFLECVQDMDHENMFWYRQDPGLGLRLIYFSYDVKMKEKGDIPEGYSVSREKKERFSLILESASTNQTSMYLCTSSLISGKTSGNTIYFGEGSWLTVV.